Presented here are 24 T cell receptor beta chains from one specimen sequenced in a study of cytomegalovirus exposure and HLA in healthy donors. A multiplex PCR was run with 60 Vbeta primers and 13 Jbeta primers. TCRdb keeps only in-frame clones here, not all; method: immunoSEQ multiplex PCR. The sample carries roughly 150,000 clones, approximately 68% recorded once. The sample taken for sequencing was PBMCs. The receptors originated from a man aged 40-49 years in good health and CMV-seronegative.

The rearrangement joins TRBV6-1 to TRBJ2-7; D gene uncertain. V lost 1 base to trimming and J lost 3 bases, with 7 bases between them. Germline V lookup: CDR1 MNHNS, CDR2 SASEGT. This CDR3 is 13 amino acids long. CDR3 bases: TGTGCCAGCAGTGAAGTTAACGGCTACGAGCAGTACTTC. It is translated as CASSEVNGYEQYF.

This clone occurred a few times. This chain links TRBV10-1 with TRBJ1-1; tentative D call: TRBD1 (5 bases). This CDR3 comprises 18 residues. Deletions cut 0 bases from V and 1 base from J, with 18 bases between. Germline CDR1 reads WNHNN; CDR2 reads SYGVQD (reference sequence). The CDR3 sequence: CASSESVWGSLENTEAFF. The CDR3 DNA follows: TGCGCCAGCAGTGAGTCGGTTTGGGGCTCCTTAGAGAACACTGAAGCTTTCTTT.

The rearrangement joins TRBV6-6 to TRBJ1-2, with TRBD1 as a possible D gene (6 bases). The CDR3 length is 14 residues. The germline gives CDR1 MNHNY, CDR2 SVGAGI (reference sequence). The V end lost 6 bases, the J end lost 4 bases, and 15 bases lay between the germline ends. This CDR3 reads CASSFSGDIYGYTF. The CDR3 DNA is TGTGCCAGCAGCTTTTCAGGGGATATCTATGGCTACACCTTC.

This clone appeared a few times. Other DNA sequences in the same sample also yield this CDR3. This chain uses TRBV2 with TRBJ1-5; unclear D gene. Germline-derived CDR1 and CDR2 are SNHLY and FYNNEI. CDR3 length: 14 residues. Trimming removed 1 base at V and 2 bases at J, with 6 bases between. CDR3: CASSEVSGNQPQHF. DNA of the CDR3: TGTGCCAGCAGTGAAGTGTCAGGCAATCAGCCCCAGCATTTT.

The V gene is TRBV9, the J gene TRBJ2-5; possible D gene TRBD1, 5 bases. V lost 4 bases, J lost 4 bases, and 11 bases lay in between. The CDR3 runs to 13 residues. Germline CDR1 reads SGDLS; CDR2 reads YYNGEE. Here the CDR3 reads CASSPNQGETQYF. The CDR3 nucleotides are TGTGCCAGCAGCCCCAATCAGGGAGAGACCCAGTACTTC.

V gene TRBV6-4 combines with J gene TRBJ2-3; TRBD2 matches at 7 bases. Germline values: CDR1 MRHNA, CDR2 SNTAGT. V gave up 7 bases and J gave up 3 bases; unmatched junction bases: 7. This CDR3 region has 14 residues. The CDR3 is CASKTSPGTDTQYF. DNA for the CDR3: TGTGCCAGCAAGACTAGCCCTGGAACAGATACGCAGTATTTT.

The chain is built from TRBV7-9 and TRBJ2-1, with 7 bases that match TRBD2. V trimming: 4 bases; J trimming: 8 bases; junction bases outside the gene matches: 17. Germline V gives CDR1 SEHNR, CDR2 FQNEAQ (reference sequence). The CDR3 has 17 residues. In DNA form, the CDR3 reads TGTGCCAGCAGCTCTTACCCTAGCGGAAAGTTTTGGGATGAGCAGTTCTTC. As protein: CASSSYPSGKFWDEQFF.

This rearrangement joins TRBV30 to TRBJ2-7; TRBD2 aligns across 13 bases. Trimming cost V 2 bases and J 4 bases; bases outside gene matches: 11. Germline loops: CDR1 GTSNPN, CDR2 SVGIG (reference sequence). This CDR3 has 17 residues. CDR3 in DNA: TGTGCCTGGAGTAGGCGTCGAGGGACTAGCGGGATATACGAGCAGTACTTC. This sequence encodes CAWSRRRGTSGIYEQYF.

Only a few counts were recorded for this clone. The V gene is TRBV5-1, the J gene TRBJ2-2, with D perhaps TRBD2 (5 bases). Germline lookup yields CDR1 SGHRS and CDR2 YFSETQ. V was clipped by 0 bases and J by 6 bases, with 12 bases between them. CDR3 size: 15 residues. The CDR3 spells CASSLAAGSPGELFF. CDR3 in DNA: TGCGCCAGCAGCTTGGCCGCGGGTTCGCCCGGGGAGCTGTTTTTT.

The table lists this clone with a few counts. The genes are TRBV7-2 and TRBJ1-5; D gene ambiguous. CDR1 and CDR2 (germline): SGHTA, FQGNSA. This CDR3 comprises 14 residues. Trimming shortened V by 2 bases and J by 5 bases, and 10 bases separated the two germline ends. This CDR3 reads CASSLNLGDQPQHF. CDR3 coding DNA: TGTGCCAGCAGCTTAAACCTCGGGGATCAGCCCCAGCATTTT.

A few counts support this clone. CDR3 loop: CASSLGASTIMNTEAFF. Written as DNA, the CDR3 is TGCGCCAGCAGCTTGGGGGCCAGTACAATTATGAACACTGAAGCTTTCTTT. This chain links TRBV5-1 with TRBJ1-1; no clear D. CDR3 size: 17 residues. The germline V gene has CDR1 SGHRS and CDR2 YFSETQ. Trimming shortened V by 0 bases and J by 0 bases, and 15 bases separated the two germline ends.

The V call is TRBV30, the J call TRBJ2-1; D may be TRBD2 (5 bases). In germline, CDR1 is GTSNPN, CDR2 SVGIG (reference sequence). The CDR3 has 12 amino acids. Trimming removed 5 bases from V and 6 bases from J, with 11 bases in between. Here the CDR3 DNA reads TGTGCCTGGGGCCGGACTGGCAATGAGCAGTTCTTC. Residues: CAWGRTGNEQFF.

The CDR3 loop is CASSHPGGPSYNEQFF. The CDR3 nucleotides are TGTGCCAGCAGCCACCCCGGGGGGCCCTCCTACAATGAGCAGTTCTTC. This chain joins TRBV7-2 and TRBJ2-1; D possibly corresponds to TRBD2 (7 bases). Trimming left V 5 bases short and J 0 bases short, with 14 bases between. The germline V gene has CDR1 SGHTA and CDR2 FQGNSA. The CDR3 totals 16 residues.

This clone has more than one count but fewer than ten. This chain joins TRBV5-1 and TRBJ2-7; 9 bases align to TRBD1. The germline gives CDR1 SGHRS, CDR2 YFSETQ. This CDR3 is built from 18 residues. V was clipped by 0 bases and J by 3 bases; unmatched bases: 13. The CDR3 DNA reads as TGCGCCAGCAGCTTGGCTGGGACAGGGTTCCTCAGGGTCTACGAGCAGTACTTC. Amino acid sequence: CASSLAGTGFLRVYEQYF. Full variable domain (remainder filled in from reference TRBV5-1 and TRBJ2-7): KAGVTQTPRYLIKTRGQQVTLSCSPISGHRSVSWYQQTPGQGLQFLFEYFSETQRNKGNFPGRFSGRQFSNSRSEMNVSTLELGDSALYLCASSLAGTGFLRVYEQYFGPGTRLTVT.

This sequence joins TRBV7-2 and TRBJ1-4; D might be TRBD1 (5 bases). Trimming took 5 bases from V and 8 from J, leaving 18 bases between them. There are 15 residues in the CDR3. Germline V CDR1 and CDR2: SGHTA, FQGNSA. CDR3 in DNA: TGTGCCAGCAGCCCTAGGGGAGGGACCCAAGAAAAACTGTTTTTT. Protein sequence: CASSPRGGTQEKLFF.

The chain employs TRBV6-5 and TRBJ1-4, with D uncertain. The germline V gene encodes CDR1 MNHEY and CDR2 SVGAGI. This CDR3 spans 14 amino acids. V gave up 6 bases and J gave up 12 bases, with 20 bases separating them. CDR3: CASRSYSQSGQLFF. CDR3 bases: TGTGCCAGCAGGAGTTACTCCCAGAGTGGGCAACTGTTTTTT.

The chain joins TRBV27 to TRBJ2-7; D perhaps matches TRBD2 (5 bases). This CDR3 spans 13 amino acids. Germline V lookup: CDR1 MNHEY, CDR2 SMNVEV (reference sequence). Trimming pared 5 bases from V and 4 bases from J, leaving 12 bases between. As DNA, the CDR3 is TGTGCCAGCAGTCCCGGACTCCCATACGAGCAGTACTTC. As protein: CASSPGLPYEQYF.

The J gene is TRBJ2-3, the V gene TRBV6-1; 8 bases fit TRBD2. CDR3 length: 17 residues. The germline CDR1 and CDR2 sequences are MNHNS and SASEGT. The ends lost 3 bases at V and 2 bases at J; junction bases unmatched: 10. CDR3 residues: CASSDQPTSAYTDTQYF. In nucleotides, the CDR3 is TGTGCCAGCAGTGATCAACCGACTAGCGCCTACACAGATACGCAGTATTTT.

CDR3 sequence: CASSVTGGVGAFF. Written as DNA, the CDR3 is TGTGCCAGCAGTGTGACAGGGGGGGTTGGGGCTTTCTTT. V and J are TRBV6-1 and TRBJ1-1, with 9 nucleotides matching TRBD1. The trim removed 4 bases at V and 11 bases at J, leaving 8 bases unmatched. The CDR3 extends over 13 amino acids. CDR1 MNHNS and CDR2 SASEGT come from the germline V gene.

The gene calls are TRBV5-5 and TRBJ2-3; TRBD2 matches 10 bases. Germline lookup yields CDR1 SGHKS and CDR2 YYEKEE (reference sequence). The V gene end was trimmed by 0 bases and the J gene end by 1 base; junction bases not matched to a gene: 2. CDR3 size: 16 residues. In nucleotides, the CDR3 is TGTGCCAGCAGCTTGGGTGGACTAGCGGGCACAGATACGCAGTATTTT. This gives the protein CASSLGGLAGTDTQYF.

The V call is TRBV7-9, the J call TRBJ1-4; D remains unclear. The CDR3 sequence is 13 residues long. The germline CDR1 and CDR2 sequences are SEHNR and FQNEAQ (reference sequence). The V end lost 1 base, the J end lost 7 bases, and 7 bases lay between the germline ends. This CDR3 is CASSLDVSEKLFF. CDR3 sequence (DNA): TGTGCCAGCAGCTTAGACGTTAGTGAAAAACTGTTTTTT.

The chain employs TRBV7-9 and TRBJ1-4, with D possibly TRBD1 on 5 matching bases. Germline V gene lookup returns CDR1 SEHNR and CDR2 FQNEAQ (reference sequence). The CDR3 totals 14 residues. V lost 0 bases, J lost 8 bases, and 10 bases lay in between. The CDR3 spells CASSLAVGGEKLFF. The CDR3 DNA follows: TGTGCCAGCAGCTTAGCAGTGGGGGGGGAAAAACTGTTTTTT.

The chain uses TRBV5-1 and TRBJ2-7; 8 bases are a match to TRBD1. There are 14 residues in the CDR3. Germline-derived CDR1 and CDR2 are SGHRS and YFSETQ. With V trimmed by 4 bases and J by 4 bases, 7 bases remained unmatched. In DNA, the CDR3 is TGCGCCAGCAGCCTCGACAGGGGACGGTACGAGCAGTACTTC. Encoded protein: CASSLDRGRYEQYF. The full variable domain, completed using reference TRBV5-1 and TRBJ2-7, is KAGVTQTPRYLIKTRGQQVTLSCSPISGHRSVSWYQQTPGQGLQFLFEYFSETQRNKGNFPGRFSGRQFSNSRSEMNVSTLELGDSALYLCASSLDRGRYEQYFGPGTRLTVT.

As regards this clone: The junction does not match germline at one end; this may be a read error. This chain links TRBV6-5 with TRBJ1-5; D is possibly TRBD1 (5 bases). The germline gives CDR1 MNHEY, CDR2 SVGAGI. The CDR3 totals 14 residues. The CDR3 reads CASSLQGKGQPQNF. The CDR3 coding sequence is TGTGCCAGCAGCCTCCAGGGTAAGGGTCAGCCCCAGAATTTT.